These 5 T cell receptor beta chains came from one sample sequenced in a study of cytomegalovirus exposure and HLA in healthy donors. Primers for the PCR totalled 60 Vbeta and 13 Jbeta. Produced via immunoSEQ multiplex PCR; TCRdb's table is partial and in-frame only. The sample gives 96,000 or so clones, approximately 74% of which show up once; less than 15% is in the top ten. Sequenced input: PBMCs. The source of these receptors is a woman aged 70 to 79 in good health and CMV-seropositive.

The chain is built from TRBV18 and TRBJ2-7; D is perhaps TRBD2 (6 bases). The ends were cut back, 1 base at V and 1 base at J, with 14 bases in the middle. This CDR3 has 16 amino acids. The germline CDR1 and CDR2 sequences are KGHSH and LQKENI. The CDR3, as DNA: TGTGCCAGCTCACCACAAGGAGGGGACGGATCCTACGAGCAGTACTTC. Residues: CASSPQGGDGSYEQYF.

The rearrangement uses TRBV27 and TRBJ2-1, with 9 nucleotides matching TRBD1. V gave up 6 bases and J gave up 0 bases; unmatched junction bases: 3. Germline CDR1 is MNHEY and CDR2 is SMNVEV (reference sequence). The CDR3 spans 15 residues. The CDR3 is CASSQTGGSYNEQFF. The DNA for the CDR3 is TGTGCCAGCAGCCAGACAGGGGGCTCCTACAATGAGCAGTTCTTC.

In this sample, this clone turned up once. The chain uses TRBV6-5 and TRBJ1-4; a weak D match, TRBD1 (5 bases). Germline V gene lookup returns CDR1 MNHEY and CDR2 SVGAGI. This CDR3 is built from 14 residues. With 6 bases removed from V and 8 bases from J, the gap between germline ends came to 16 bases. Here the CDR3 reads CASREQGFSEKLFF. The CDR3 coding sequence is TGTGCCAGCAGGGAGCAGGGTTTCTCCGAAAAACTGTTTTTT.

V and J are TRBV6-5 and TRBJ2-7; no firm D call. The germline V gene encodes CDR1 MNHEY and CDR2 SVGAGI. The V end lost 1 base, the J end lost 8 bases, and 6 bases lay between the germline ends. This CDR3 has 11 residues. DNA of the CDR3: TGTGCCAGCAGTTACTTGTTCAAGCAGTACTTC. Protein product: CASSYLFKQYF.

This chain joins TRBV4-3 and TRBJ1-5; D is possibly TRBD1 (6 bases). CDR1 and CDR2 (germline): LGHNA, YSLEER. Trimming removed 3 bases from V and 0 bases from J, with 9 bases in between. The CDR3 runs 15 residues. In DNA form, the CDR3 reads TGCGCCAGCAGCCAGGGACATGATAGCAATCAGCCCCAGCATTTT. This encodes CASSQGHDSNQPQHF.